Given below is one T cell receptor (beta chain) in context. CDR3 length equals 16 residues. The ends were cut back, 3 bases at V and 1 base at J, with 15 bases in the middle. Germline V lookup: CDR1 SGHVS, CDR2 FQNEAQ. The sample belongs to a study of blood T cell repertoires in COVID-19. For the study at large: Samples came from the United States, Italy and Spain, spanning acute and convalescent COVID-19. The analysed material was cDNA or gDNA that came from T cells, B-cell-depleted T cells, or PBMCs.

Seattle patient enrollment occurred during active infection, with longitudinal follow-up thereafter. Per the authors' pipeline: Scientists estimated how many nucleated cells there were by amplifying reference gene primers. Sequencing was performed with immunoSEQ multiplex PCR; in TCRdb, only in-frame clones are kept and a portion is missing. Clone size and V and J calls were adopted from that table, with D and trimming inferred from the DNA. The sample gives about 200,000 clones, approximately 91% of which show up once; 15% to 20% is in the top ten. The chain joins TRBV7-8 to TRBJ1-1; perhaps TRBD1 as D (5 bases). This TCR derives from a man aged 45-60 years with COVID-19, enrolled during active disease. Sequencing used peripheral blood. CDR3 coding DNA: TGTGCCAGCAGCTTGCCGGGACTCATTAGGAACACTGAAGCTTTCTTT. Translating it yields CASSLPGLIRNTEAFF.